A selection of T cell receptor beta chains follows, all from one sample in a study of T cells in Graves' hyperthyroidism and ophthalmopathy. TCRdb reprocessed the multiplex PCR reads with MiXCR, giving one entry per CDR3 protein. The table includes about 620,000 distinct CDR3 sequences, roughly 15% detected once. The sequenced sample was blood. The receptor source for this set is a woman in her 30s with Graves' hyperthyroidism. Each CDR3 is given with its conserved first and last residue. The order of the fields is CDR3 DNA, CDR3 protein, J gene, V gene, D gene, clone size. D genes are given only for firm matches. Some rows mark clone size as missing; the rest say once, few, many or name a class of expanded clone.

CDR3nt: TGTGCCATCAGGCAACAGGACAATGAGCAGTTCTTC
CDR3aa: CAIRQQDNEQFF
j_gene: TRBJ2-1
v_gene: TRBV10-3
d_gene: NA
abundance: NA

CDR3nt: TGCAGTGCTAGAGACCCCACAGGGACTGGAAACACCATATATTTT
CDR3aa: CSARDPTGTGNTIYF
j_gene: TRBJ1-3
v_gene: TRBV20-1
d_gene: NA
abundance: NA

CDR3nt: TGCAGTGCCCCCCGGACAGGAAGCACGGAGGCTTTCTTT
CDR3aa: CSAPRTGSTEAFF
j_gene: TRBJ1-1
v_gene: TRBV20-1
d_gene: TRBD1
abundance: many

CDR3nt: TGTGCCACCAGTGGGACTCAGAATCAGCCCCAGCATTTT
CDR3aa: CATSGTQNQPQHF
j_gene: TRBJ1-5
v_gene: TRBV24-1
d_gene: NA
abundance: many

CDR3nt: TGCAGTGCTAGAGCGGCAGGCAGGGGGCACCAGCCCCAGCATTTT
CDR3aa: CSARAAGRGHQPQHF
j_gene: TRBJ1-5
v_gene: TRBV20-1
d_gene: TRBD1
abundance: few

CDR3nt: TGCGCCCAGGGACACCCGAACACCGGGGAGCTGTTTTTT
CDR3aa: CAQGHPNTGELFF
j_gene: TRBJ2-2
v_gene: TRBV12-3/TRBV12-4
d_gene: NA
abundance: many

CDR3nt: TGTGCCAGCACCGAGGGTAGGAGCTCCTACGAGCAGTACTTC
CDR3aa: CASTEGRSSYEQYF
j_gene: TRBJ2-7
v_gene: TRBV2
d_gene: NA
abundance: many

CDR3nt: TGCGCCAGCAGCTTTCAAAGGGCGGGCGAGCAGTACTTC
CDR3aa: CASSFQRAGEQYF
j_gene: TRBJ2-7
v_gene: TRBV5-1
d_gene: NA
abundance: many

CDR3nt: TGTGCCAGCAGCCAAGAGATACAGGTCTCCTACGAGCAGTACTTC
CDR3aa: CASSQEIQVSYEQYF
j_gene: TRBJ2-7
v_gene: TRBV3-1
d_gene: NA
abundance: NA

CDR3nt: TGTGCTACGACGGAGGACACTGAAGCTTTCTTT
CDR3aa: CATTEDTEAFF
j_gene: TRBJ1-1
v_gene: TRBV12-3/TRBV12-4
d_gene: NA
abundance: many

CDR3nt: TGTGCCAGTACCCGGACAGGGCCCTATGGCTACACCTTC
CDR3aa: CASTRTGPYGYTF
j_gene: TRBJ1-2
v_gene: TRBV19
d_gene: TRBD1
abundance: few

CDR3nt: TGCAGTGCTAGACCACTAACAGGGCCCAGCGGCTACACCTTC
CDR3aa: CSARPLTGPSGYTF
j_gene: TRBJ1-2
v_gene: TRBV20-1
d_gene: NA
abundance: NA

CDR3nt: TGTGCCAGCAGTTTATTCCAGGAGAACACTGAAGCTTTCTTT
CDR3aa: CASSLFQENTEAFF
j_gene: TRBJ1-1
v_gene: TRBV28
d_gene: NA
abundance: many

CDR3nt: TGCGCCAGCAGCCGGTCACTGAGGGAGGTCGGGTCCCTCCACTTT
CDR3aa: CASSRSLREVGSLHF
j_gene: TRBJ1-6
v_gene: TRBV4-1
d_gene: NA
abundance: NA

CDR3nt: TGTGCCAGCAGCCAAGGAGGAGGTCTGGGCTACACCTTC
CDR3aa: CASSQGGGLGYTF
j_gene: TRBJ1-2
v_gene: TRBV4-2
d_gene: NA
abundance: NA

CDR3nt: TGCAGTGCTACTGGACTAGCGGCTACAGATACGCAGTATTTT
CDR3aa: CSATGLAATDTQYF
j_gene: TRBJ2-3
v_gene: TRBV20-1
d_gene: TRBD2
abundance: many

CDR3nt: TGTGCCAGCAGCTACCCCGTGGGAGTGGGAAGATCCTACGAGCAGTACTTC
CDR3aa: CASSYPVGVGRSYEQYF
j_gene: TRBJ2-7
v_gene: TRBV7-3
d_gene: NA
abundance: many

CDR3nt: TGTGCCAGCAGATCCGGGACAGGGGGGTACAATGAGCAGTTCTTC
CDR3aa: CASRSGTGGYNEQFF
j_gene: TRBJ2-1
v_gene: TRBV12-3/TRBV12-4
d_gene: TRBD1
abundance: many

CDR3nt: TGCGCCAGCAGTGGCCTCAACAATGAGCAGTTCTTC
CDR3aa: CASSGLNNEQFF
j_gene: TRBJ2-1
v_gene: TRBV10-1
d_gene: NA
abundance: few

CDR3nt: TGCGCCAGCAAAGAAGGGGGGACAGGGGGCACTCCACAGCCCCAGCATTTT
CDR3aa: CASKEGGTGGTPQPQHF
j_gene: TRBJ1-5
v_gene: TRBV10-2
d_gene: TRBD1
abundance: NA